This record looks at one TCR beta chain sequence and its context. Its specificity is not known. In the authors' methods: ImmunoSEQ output held junction-only sequences without quality scores, so filtering differed. This table comes from immunoSEQ multiplex PCR, and its TCRdb copy is limited to in-frame clones, with some not included. V and J calls and clone size are copied from that table; D and trimming were computed from the DNA. The sample records about 2 million clones, about 95% being singletons. Terminally differentiated effector memory CD45RA+ cells were excluded from the naive CD8 cells, which were CD45RO-negative and positively selected for CCR7. These data are taken from a study of shared clonotypes between healthy human individuals. Study at large: Researchers assigned three CD4 naive, three CD4 memory, two CD8 naive and one CD8 memory plate to each donor. Study-wide findings and caveats: The four-donor shared clonotypes exceeded non-shared clonotypes in generation probability, with non-shared ones scoring lower. A generally larger estimated richness was seen in naive subsets than in memory subsets.

With 1 base clipped from V and 5 bases from J, the junction kept 5 bases outside the gene matches. The CDR3 totals 14 residues. CDR1 is LGHNA, CDR2 YSLEER, per germline. This chain links TRBV4-3 with TRBJ2-7, with 7 bases fitting TRBD1. Sequenced: naive CD8+ T cells sorted from blood. This clonotype was sampled from a man between 18 and 29 years old in good health. In DNA, the CDR3 is TGCGCCAGCAGCCAAGCACCTACAGGGGACGAGCAGTACTTC. Protein: CASSQAPTGDEQYF.